A single sample gave rise to the 16 T cell receptor beta chains below, sequenced in a study of T cells in Graves' hyperthyroidism and ophthalmopathy. From RNA transcripts, TCR beta CDR3 regions were amplified. An initial round of RT-PCR targeting the TCR CDR3 relied on the HTBI primer set. A single record per CDR3 protein comes from TCRdb applying MiXCR to the multiplex PCR reads. Among around 520,000 distinct CDR3 sequences listed, 12% to 15% were seen once. Material: blood. These receptor sequences come from a woman aged 40 to 49 with Graves' hyperthyroidism.

The V gene is TRBV7-3, the J gene TRBJ2-2; D not certain. The germline V gene encodes CDR1 SGHTA and CDR2 FQGTGA. Trimming pared 5 bases from V and 0 bases from J, leaving 16 bases between. The CDR3 covers 17 residues. CDR3 amino acids: CASSPNIGAANTGELFF. The CDR3 DNA sequence: TGTGCCAGCAGCCCGAATATTGGCGCCGCGAACACCGGGGAGCTGTTTTTT.

This clonotype was seen ten or more times. This chain connects TRBV7-9 to TRBJ2-7; weak D call: TRBD2 (6 bases). CDR3 length: 14 amino acids. V dropped 4 bases and J dropped 0 bases, with 10 bases sitting between them. Germline CDR1 SEHNR, CDR2 FQNEAQ (reference sequence). CDR3 residues: CASSSTGGSYEQYF. In DNA form, the CDR3 reads TGTGCCAGCAGCTCGACCGGGGGCTCCTACGAGCAGTACTTC.

This clonotype has ten or more counts. This chain joins TRBV5-1 and TRBJ2-1; 14 bases are shared with TRBD2. This CDR3 spans 16 amino acids. J was trimmed by 10 bases and V by 4 bases; bases with no gene match: 10. Germline V gene lookup returns CDR1 SGHRS and CDR2 YFSETQ. CDR3 DNA sequence: TGCGCCAGCAGCCCGGGACTAGCGGGAGTGGGCGGCGAGCAGTTCTTC. Protein sequence: CASSPGLAGVGGEQFF.

The chain employs TRBV6-2 or TRBV6-3 and TRBJ2-7; a weak D match, TRBD1 (6 bases). The CDR3 is made up of 15 amino acids. The V end lost 5 bases, the J end lost 2 bases, and 16 bases lay between the germline ends. CDR1 and CDR2 (germline): MNHEY, SVGEGT. CDR3 DNA: TGTGCCAGCAGTGACCCCGGGACACCAGCCTACGAGCAGTACTTC. Protein sequence: CASSDPGTPAYEQYF.

This chain joins TRBV7-2 and TRBJ1-1; TRBD1 aligns across 8 bases. V lost 5 bases and J lost 4; bases outside the gene matches: 12. CDR3 length equals 16 residues. The germline CDR1 and CDR2 sequences are SGHTA and FQGNSA. The CDR3 DNA follows: TGTGCCAGCAGCCTGACAGGGGACAAGGGGGGCACTGAAGCTTTCTTT. Translating gives CASSLTGDKGGTEAFF.

This chain links TRBV19 with TRBJ1-3, with D unresolved. V gave up 7 bases and J gave up 0 bases, with 7 bases separating them. CDR1 is LNHDA and CDR2 is SQIVND in the germline V gene (reference sequence). The CDR3 has 13 residues. The CDR3 nucleotides are TGTGCCAGTACGGGTTACTCTGGAAACACCATATATTTT. Translated, it gives CASTGYSGNTIYF.

This clonotype was detected many times. The chain carries TRBV2 and TRBJ2-3, with D hard to call. V shed 2 bases and J shed 2 bases, with 8 bases lying between them. The CDR3 spans 14 residues. Germline CDR1 reads SNHLY; CDR2 reads FYNNEI. The CDR3 is CASSELVSTDTQYF. For the CDR3, the DNA is TGTGCCAGCAGTGAATTGGTATCCACAGATACGCAGTATTTT.

This clonotype was recorded many times. This chain connects TRBV6-1 to TRBJ2-1; 9 positions match TRBD2. Trimming cost V 2 bases and J 10 bases; bases outside gene matches: 9. The germline gives CDR1 MNHNS, CDR2 SASEGT. The CDR3 extends over 15 amino acids. The CDR3 is CASSEWAGGPVEQFF. Written as DNA, the CDR3 is TGTGCCAGCAGTGAATGGGCGGGAGGGCCCGTCGAGCAGTTCTTC.

The table lists this clonotype with a few counts. A much larger clone differs from this one at a single base, so this may be a read error. The chain joins TRBV28 to TRBJ1-3; TRBD1 matches 11 bases. The V and J ends lost 6 bases and 6 bases, in that order; junction bases with no gene match: 7. Germline CDR1 reads MDHEN; CDR2 reads SYDVKM. This CDR3 spans 15 amino acids. This CDR3 reads CASSSGQGAENTIYF. CDR3 DNA sequence: TGTGCCAGCAGCTCTGGACAGGGGGCTGAAAACACCATATATTTT.

This clonotype came up many times. V and J are TRBV30 and TRBJ2-1; no reliable D call. V dropped 5 bases and J dropped 12 bases, with 14 bases sitting between them. CDR1 is GTSNPN, CDR2 SVGIG, per germline (reference sequence). The length of the CDR3 is 11 residues. The CDR3 bases are TGTGCCTGGGCCGTCTCTAGTAGGCAGTTCTTC. Protein sequence: CAWAVSSRQFF.

The V gene is TRBV27, the J gene TRBJ2-7, with D tentatively TRBD1 (6 bases). This CDR3 contains 14 residues. Germline CDR1 reads MNHEY; CDR2 reads SMNVEV (reference sequence). Trimming left V 5 bases short and J 7 bases short, with 18 bases between. CDR3 coding DNA: TGTGCCAGCAGTAGGTACAACAGGGCAAATGAGCAGTACTTC. This sequence encodes CASSRYNRANEQYF.

The chain joins TRBV27 to TRBJ1-1, with TRBD1 matching over 10 bases. CDR3 length: 16 amino acids. Germline V gene lookup returns CDR1 MNHEY and CDR2 SMNVEV (reference sequence). V was pared by 5 bases and J by 3 bases, with 9 bases of the junction left unmatched. The CDR3 DNA follows: TGTGCCAGCAGTACCTTGGGCGGGACAGGGGACACTGAAGCTTTCTTT. This translates into CASSTLGGTGDTEAFF.

J is TRBJ2-3 and V is TRBV18; 11 bases are shared with TRBD2. The CDR3 runs to 16 residues. From germline, CDR1 is KGHSH and CDR2 LQKENI. V shed 0 bases and J 1 base; nucleotides not matched to a gene: 0. CDR3 in DNA: TGTGCCAGCTCACCACCACTAGCGGGAGGCACAGATACGCAGTATTTT. Translating it yields CASSPPLAGGTDTQYF.

This clonotype has just a few counts. The chain employs TRBV7-2 and TRBJ1-5; D not certain. V shed 0 bases and J shed 6 bases, with 6 bases lying between them. Germline-derived CDR1 and CDR2 are SGHTA and FQGNSA. This CDR3 spans 13 amino acids. The CDR3 nucleotides are TGTGCCAGCAGCTTAGCGATGTCTCAGCCCCAGCATTTT. The encoded protein is CASSLAMSQPQHF.

This clonotype was found many times. The rearrangement links TRBV27 to TRBJ2-7; 10 bases are a match to TRBD2. The germline V gene has CDR1 MNHEY and CDR2 SMNVEV (reference sequence). This CDR3 region has 15 residues. The ends lost 6 bases at V and 0 bases at J; junction bases unmatched: 5. For the CDR3, the DNA is TGTGCCAGCAGGAGTCGACTAGCGGGCTCCTACGAGCAGTACTTC. Its protein product is CASRSRLAGSYEQYF.

This clonotype has more than one count but fewer than ten. The CDR3 DNA reads as TGTGCCAGTTGGGCTACAACTAATGAAAAACTGTTTTTT. Its translation is CASWATTNEKLFF. V and J are TRBV6-2 or TRBV6-3 and TRBJ1-4; no firm D call. The CDR3 loop spans 13 amino acids. Germline V CDR1 and CDR2: MNHEY, SVGEGT. The V end lost 9 bases, the J end lost 0 bases, and 8 bases lay between the germline ends.